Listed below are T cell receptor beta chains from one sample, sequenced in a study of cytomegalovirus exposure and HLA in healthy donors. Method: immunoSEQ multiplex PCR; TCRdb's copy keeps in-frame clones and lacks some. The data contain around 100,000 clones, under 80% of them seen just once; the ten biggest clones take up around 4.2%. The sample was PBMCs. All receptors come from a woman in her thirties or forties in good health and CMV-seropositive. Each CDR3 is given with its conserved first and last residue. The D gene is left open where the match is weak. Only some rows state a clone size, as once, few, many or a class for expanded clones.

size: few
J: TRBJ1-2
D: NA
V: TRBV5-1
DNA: TGCGCCAGCAGCTCGAGGGCGGGTTTTAACTATGGCTACACCTTC
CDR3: CASSSRAGFNYGYTF

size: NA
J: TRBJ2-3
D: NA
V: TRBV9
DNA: TGTGCCAGCAGCGCCCGCGGTGGAACTATCCGCACAGATACGCAGTATTTT
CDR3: CASSARGGTIRTDTQYF

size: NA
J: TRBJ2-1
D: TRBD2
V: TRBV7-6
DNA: TGTGCCAGCAGCTTAGAACTAGCGGGGGCCTCAAGCTCCTACAATGAGCAGTTCTTC
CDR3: CASSLELAGASSSYNEQFF

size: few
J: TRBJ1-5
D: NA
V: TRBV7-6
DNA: TGTGCCAGCAGCCCAGGGGCGGTGGGAAGCAATCAGCCCCAGCATTTT
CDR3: CASSPGAVGSNQPQHF

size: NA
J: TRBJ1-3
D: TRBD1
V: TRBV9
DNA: TGTGCCAGCAGCGTAACCACAGGGGCTGGAAACACCATATATTTT
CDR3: CASSVTTGAGNTIYF

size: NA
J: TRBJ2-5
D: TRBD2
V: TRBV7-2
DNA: TGTGCCAGCAGCTTAAGGGCTAGCGGGGAGGGAGAGACCCAGTACTTC
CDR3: CASSLRASGEGETQYF

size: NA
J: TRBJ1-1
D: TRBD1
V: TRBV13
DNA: TGTGCCAGCAGCTTCCCCCCCGGACAGGTTGAAGCTTTCTTT
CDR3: CASSFPPGQVEAFF

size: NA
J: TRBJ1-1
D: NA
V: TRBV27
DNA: TGTGCCAGCAGTTTATCAGGGGTGCCGAACACTGAAGCTTTCTTT
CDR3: CASSLSGVPNTEAFF

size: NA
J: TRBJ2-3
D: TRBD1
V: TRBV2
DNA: TGTGCCAGCATCCTAGGACAGGGGCGTGGGTCAGATACGCAGTATTTT
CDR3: CASILGQGRGSDTQYF

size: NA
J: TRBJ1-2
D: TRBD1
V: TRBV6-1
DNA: TGTGCCAGCAGGACAGGGTCTAACTATGGCTACACCTTC
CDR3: CASRTGSNYGYTF

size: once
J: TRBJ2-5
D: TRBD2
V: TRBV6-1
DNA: TGTGCCACCACAAGACTAGCGGGAGAGACCCAGTACTTC
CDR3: CATTRLAGETQYF

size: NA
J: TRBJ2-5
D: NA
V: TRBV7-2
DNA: TGTGCCAGCAGCCTCTCTAGATCCCCGAAGACCCAGTACTTC
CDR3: CASSLSRSPKTQYF

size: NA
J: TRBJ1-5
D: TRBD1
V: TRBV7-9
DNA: TGTGCCAGCAGCAAGACAGGGTGGTCTCAGCCCCAGCATTTT
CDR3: CASSKTGWSQPQHF

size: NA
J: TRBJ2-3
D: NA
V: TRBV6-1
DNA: TGTGCCAGCAGTGAATCCGGAGTTAGCACAGATACGCAGTATTTT
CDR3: CASSESGVSTDTQYF

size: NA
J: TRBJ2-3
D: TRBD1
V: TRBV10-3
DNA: TGTGCCATCAGCAAGACAGGGGGTAACACAGATACGCAGTATTTT
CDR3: CAISKTGGNTDTQYF

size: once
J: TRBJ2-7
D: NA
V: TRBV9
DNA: TGTGCCAGCAGCGTGGGCGCCGACTACGAGCAGTACTTC
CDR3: CASSVGADYEQYF